This T cell receptor beta chain was retrieved from a study of T cells in localized non-small cell lung cancer. Germline V gives CDR1 SGHRS, CDR2 YFSETQ. The CDR3 runs to 15 residues. For this clone: Its antigen is undetermined.

Some clones are missing from TCRdb's copy, which holds only in-frame ones; the method was immunoSEQ multiplex PCR. The table has about 43,000 clones, about 91% seen once. The study, taken as a whole, reports: Sequencing was limited to one tumor region, leaving the possibility of heterogeneity open. Across samples, adjacent lung featured a median around 55 of the top 100 tumor clones.

This rearrangement joins TRBV5-1 to TRBJ2-5; D may match TRBD1 or TRBD2 (5 bases each). The J call is in doubt because the DNA end fits TRBJ2-7 better. This TCR was recovered from a woman aged 35-70 years with stage II lung adenocarcinoma. The input for sequencing was PBMCs, taken before any cancer treatment. The CDR3 loop is CASSLDVGETGEQYF. CDR3 DNA: TGCGCCAGCAGCTTGGATGTGGGGGAAACTGGCGAGCAGTACTTC.